The T cell receptor (beta chain) under discussion was sequenced for a study of T cells expressing NK-cell markers. The overall study: The authors derived TCR beta repertoires from sorted CD3+CD56+NKG2C+, CD3+CD56+NKG2C- and CD3+CD56-NKG2C+ T cells. Whole-study findings and limits: Clones of NKG2C+ T cells that had expanded were of unclear HCMV specificity. The leading position in the CD3+CD56-NKG2C+ fraction of a handful of donors also went to these clonotypes.

5'RACE template switching with UMIs generated TCR beta cDNA. TCRdb reprocessed the 5' RACE reads, with one entry per CDR3 protein and no DNA. Its listing shows 90,000 to 130,000 distinct CDR3 sequences. Germline assignment: CDR1 DFQATT and CDR2 SNEGSKA (reference sequence). The CDR3 runs 14 residues. This clonotype shows up as medium-sized (0.01 to 0.1%) by frequency. The antigen remains unidentified. The gene calls are TRBV20-1 and TRBJ2-3. This TCR derives from a woman between 18 and 75 years old in good health. Sequences were obtained from blood T cells: a sorted CD56 or NKG2C T cell subset, CD4+ or CD8+ T cells, or bulk PBMC T cells (not recorded which). The CDR3: CSARDPTGELGQYF.